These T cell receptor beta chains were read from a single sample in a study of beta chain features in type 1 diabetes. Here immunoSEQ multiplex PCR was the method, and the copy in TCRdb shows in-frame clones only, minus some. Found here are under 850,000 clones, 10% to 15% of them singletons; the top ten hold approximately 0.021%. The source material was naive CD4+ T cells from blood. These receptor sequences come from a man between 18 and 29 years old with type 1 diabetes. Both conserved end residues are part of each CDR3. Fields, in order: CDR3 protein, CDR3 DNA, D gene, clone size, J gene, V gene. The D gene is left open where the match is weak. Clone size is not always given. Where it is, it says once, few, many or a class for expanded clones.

CASSEVGRSYEQYF	TGTGCCAGCAGTGAAGTGGGCAGGTCCTACGAGCAGTACTTC	-	-	TRBJ2-7	TRBV25-1
CASSLEGFSSGNTIYF	TGCGCCAGCAGCTTGGAGGGTTTTAGCTCTGGAAACACCATATATTTT	-	-	TRBJ1-3	TRBV5-1
CASRDSSYEQYF	TGTGCCAGCAGGGACAGCTCCTACGAGCAGTACTTC	-	few	TRBJ2-7	TRBV2
CASSWPKLVGEQYF	TGTGCCAGCTCCTGGCCCAAGCTAGTAGGGGAGCAGTACTTC	-	-	TRBJ2-7	TRBV2
CSVEPQSTDTQYF	TGCAGCGTTGAACCTCAGAGCACAGATACGCAGTATTTT	-	few	TRBJ2-3	TRBV29-1
CASRRDRGSYEQYF	TGTGCCAGTCGCCGGGACAGGGGATCCTACGAGCAGTACTTC	TRBD1	few	TRBJ2-7	TRBV19
CASSLGQVMQETQYF	TGTGCCAGCAGCCTGGGACAGGTCATGCAAGAGACCCAGTACTTC	TRBD1	few	TRBJ2-5	TRBV6-1
CAWGIWTSGGDEQFF	TGTGCCTGGGGGATCTGGACTAGCGGGGGAGATGAGCAGTTCTTC	TRBD2	-	TRBJ2-1	TRBV30
CASSPGDLGEKLFF	TGTGCCAGCAGCCCAGGGGATTTAGGTGAAAAACTGTTTTTT	-	few	TRBJ1-4	TRBV11-3
CASSPGQGIASPLHF	TGTGCCAGCAGCCCGGGACAGGGGATAGCTTCACCCCTCCACTTT	TRBD1	-	TRBJ1-6	TRBV7-9
CASSFGRGQVGQPQHF	TGTGCCAGCAGTTTTGGCAGGGGGCAGGTAGGTCAGCCCCAGCATTTT	TRBD1	-	TRBJ1-5	TRBV27
CASSRSTNEKLFF	TGTGCCAGCTCAAGGTCCACTAATGAAAAACTGTTTTTT	-	few	TRBJ1-4	TRBV7-2
CAWSDRTSGNTEAFF	TGTGCCTGGAGTGACAGGACATCGGGGAACACTGAAGCTTTCTTT	-	-	TRBJ1-1	TRBV30
CAWAQGAQETQYF	TGTGCCTGGGCGCAGGGGGCCCAAGAGACCCAGTACTTC	TRBD1	once	TRBJ2-5	TRBV30
CASSGGLPSGEQFF	TGTGCCAGCAGCGGGGGACTCCCTTCGGGAGAGCAGTTCTTC	-	-	TRBJ2-1	TRBV5-4
CASSGQGARTEAFF	TGTGCCAGCAGCGGACAGGGGGCGAGGACTGAAGCTTTCTTT	TRBD1	few	TRBJ1-1	TRBV2
CASIDGGQGYEQYF	TGTGCCAGCATCGACGGGGGACAGGGGTACGAGCAGTACTTC	TRBD1	few	TRBJ2-7	TRBV28